This T cell receptor (beta chain) was recorded in a study of blood T cells in healthy people across ages. Per sample, a minimum of 6.5 million PBMCs were isolated. CDR3 size: 14 residues. CDR1 and CDR2 from the germline V gene are SGHTA and FQGNSA. With 4 bases removed from V and 0 bases from J, the gap between germline ends came to 10 bases. The authors ran a second PCR of 7 to 11 cycles using a sample-barcoded 5' primer and a J-beta primer mix. From the 5' RACE reads, TCRdb called clonotypes with MiXCR, one entry per CDR3 protein. The sample comprises 1.5 million to 2 million distinct CDR3 sequences, around 42% of which are singletons, and 23% rests with the top ten. With regard to this clonotype: A read error may be the cause here, since a much bigger clone is one base away.

The source of this sequence is a human donor in good health. Sequences were obtained from blood. The V and J genes are TRBV7-2 and TRBJ2-7, with D perhaps TRBD1 (5 bases). The CDR3 sequence: CASSCGASSYEQYF. CDR3 nucleotides: TGTGCCAGCAGCTGTGGGGCTAGCTCCTACGAGCAGTACTTC.